This is a list of T cell receptor beta chains from one sample in a study of blood T cell repertoires in COVID-19. The protocol was immunoSEQ multiplex PCR, while the TCRdb copy is restricted to in-frame clones and leaves out a portion. In the table there are some 41,000 clones, roughly nine tenths of which are singletons. Sequenced: peripheral blood. These receptors all stem from a woman aged 30 to 39 in a cohort sampled during active COVID-19. Each CDR3 is given with its conserved first and last residue. The D gene is left open where the match is weak. The size field is filled for only some rows; it gives once, few, many or a size class.

j_gene: TRBJ2-3
abundance: NA
v_gene: TRBV11-1
d_gene: TRBD2
CDR3nt: TGTGCCAGCAGCTTAATGCGGGAGATGTCGACAGATACGCAGTATTTT
CDR3aa: CASSLMREMSTDTQYF

j_gene: TRBJ1-2
abundance: NA
v_gene: TRBV6-2/TRBV6-3
d_gene: NA
CDR3nt: TGTGCCAGCAGTTACTCCGGAGTCTCAGGGAGGAACTATGGCTACACCTTC
CDR3aa: CASSYSGVSGRNYGYTF

j_gene: TRBJ2-1
abundance: NA
v_gene: TRBV5-4
d_gene: TRBD2
CDR3nt: TGTGCCAGCAGCTTGTGGGGTAGCGGGGTGTACAATGAGCAGTTCTTC
CDR3aa: CASSLWGSGVYNEQFF

j_gene: TRBJ1-2
abundance: NA
v_gene: TRBV24-1
d_gene: TRBD1
CDR3nt: TGTGCCACCAGTGATCAGGACAGGGTCTATGGCTACACCTTC
CDR3aa: CATSDQDRVYGYTF

j_gene: TRBJ2-3
abundance: NA
v_gene: TRBV7-9
d_gene: TRBD2
CDR3nt: TGTGCCAGCAGCTTAGTAGTCGGGAGGAGAGGCACAGATACGCAGTATTTT
CDR3aa: CASSLVVGRRGTDTQYF

j_gene: TRBJ1-1
abundance: NA
v_gene: TRBV5-4
d_gene: NA
CDR3nt: TGTGCCAGCAGCTTGGGGGGACACCGGACTGGTGCTGAAGCTTTCTTT
CDR3aa: CASSLGGHRTGAEAFF

j_gene: TRBJ2-7
abundance: NA
v_gene: TRBV6-2/TRBV6-3
d_gene: TRBD2
CDR3nt: TGTGCCAGCAGTACAGGGACTAGCGGGAGGTACGAGCAGTACTTC
CDR3aa: CASSTGTSGRYEQYF

j_gene: TRBJ2-7
abundance: NA
v_gene: TRBV6-5
d_gene: NA
CDR3nt: TGTGCCAGCAGAGGAACCGCTAGTAGCACCGAGCAGTACTTC
CDR3aa: CASRGTASSTEQYF

j_gene: TRBJ2-7
abundance: once
v_gene: TRBV10-3
d_gene: NA
CDR3nt: TGTGCCATCTCGAGGGAGTACGAGCAGTACTTC
CDR3aa: CAISREYEQYF

j_gene: TRBJ2-1
abundance: NA
v_gene: TRBV9
d_gene: TRBD2
CDR3nt: TGTGCCAGCAGCGTAGACGGCGGGAGCTCCTACAATGAGCAGTTCTTC
CDR3aa: CASSVDGGSSYNEQFF

j_gene: TRBJ1-3
abundance: NA
v_gene: TRBV30
d_gene: NA
CDR3nt: TGTGCCTGGAGTCTGGAGGACACCATATATTTT
CDR3aa: CAWSLEDTIYF

j_gene: TRBJ1-3
abundance: NA
v_gene: TRBV4-3
d_gene: TRBD1
CDR3nt: TGCGCCAGCAGCCAAGATCTCGCCATTCACCAGGGGGCCAAGGGAAACACCATATATTTT
CDR3aa: CASSQDLAIHQGAKGNTIYF

j_gene: TRBJ2-3
abundance: NA
v_gene: TRBV19
d_gene: NA
CDR3nt: TGTGCCAGTAGCCTACAGGGACCTAGCACAGATACGCAGTATTTT
CDR3aa: CASSLQGPSTDTQYF

j_gene: TRBJ1-3
abundance: NA
v_gene: TRBV5-3
d_gene: TRBD1
CDR3nt: TGTGCCAGAAGCTGGACAGGGGCCCCACCGTACTCTGGAAACACCATATATTTT
CDR3aa: CARSWTGAPPYSGNTIYF

j_gene: TRBJ1-4
abundance: NA
v_gene: TRBV6-2/TRBV6-3
d_gene: TRBD1
CDR3nt: TGTGCCAGCAGTTATGATCGACAGGGGGCATCTGAAAAACTGTTTTTT
CDR3aa: CASSYDRQGASEKLFF

j_gene: TRBJ2-2
abundance: few
v_gene: TRBV12-2
d_gene: NA
CDR3nt: TGTGCAAGTCGGTTAGGGCTAGCGGGATGCGCGAACACCGGGGAGCTGTTTTTT
CDR3aa: CASRLGLAGCANTGELFF

j_gene: TRBJ2-7
abundance: NA
v_gene: TRBV7-8
d_gene: NA
CDR3nt: TGTGCCACCTCCGGGATTTCACACTACGAGCAGTACTTC
CDR3aa: CATSGISHYEQYF

j_gene: TRBJ2-7
abundance: NA
v_gene: TRBV11-3
d_gene: TRBD2
CDR3nt: TGTGCCAGCAGCTGGACTAGCGGGAGGGTAGAGCAGTACTTC
CDR3aa: CASSWTSGRVEQYF

j_gene: TRBJ1-5
abundance: NA
v_gene: TRBV6-6
d_gene: NA
CDR3nt: TGTGCCAGCAGTTACGGGGGGGGAGGTCAGCCCCAGCATTTT
CDR3aa: CASSYGGGGQPQHF

j_gene: TRBJ1-4
abundance: NA
v_gene: TRBV3-1/TRBV3-2
d_gene: NA
CDR3nt: TGTGCCAGCAGCCAAGAAGAGTGGACAGAAAATGAAAAACTGTTTTTT
CDR3aa: CASSQEEWTENEKLFF

j_gene: TRBJ1-4
abundance: NA
v_gene: TRBV5-8
d_gene: NA
CDR3nt: TGTGCCAGCAGCTTGTTTGGCCAGGCGTCGGAAAAACTGTTTTTT
CDR3aa: CASSLFGQASEKLFF

j_gene: TRBJ1-1
abundance: NA
v_gene: TRBV12-3/TRBV12-4
d_gene: TRBD1
CDR3nt: TGTGCCAGCAGTTGGGACAGGAACACTGAAGCTTTCTTT
CDR3aa: CASSWDRNTEAFF

j_gene: TRBJ1-4
abundance: NA
v_gene: TRBV19
d_gene: NA
CDR3nt: TGTGCCAGTAGTCCCCTTGAAAAACTGTTTTTT
CDR3aa: CASSPLEKLFF

j_gene: TRBJ2-1
abundance: NA
v_gene: TRBV7-9
d_gene: TRBD2
CDR3nt: TGTGCCAGCAGCTTAGCGAATAAGGGAGGGAAGAAAAATGAGCAGTTCTTC
CDR3aa: CASSLANKGGKKNEQFF

j_gene: TRBJ2-7
abundance: NA
v_gene: TRBV28
d_gene: NA
CDR3nt: TGTGCCAGCAGTTACAGGGCGGGCATATCCTACGAGCAGTACTTC
CDR3aa: CASSYRAGISYEQYF

j_gene: TRBJ1-6
abundance: NA
v_gene: TRBV9
d_gene: TRBD1
CDR3nt: TGTGCCAGCAGCGTAGCAGGGGGACATTCACCCCTCCACTTT
CDR3aa: CASSVAGGHSPLHF

j_gene: TRBJ1-1
abundance: once
v_gene: TRBV11-3
d_gene: NA
CDR3nt: TGTGCCAGCAGCGCGGGGGCTTTCTTT
CDR3aa: CASSAGAFF

j_gene: TRBJ2-1
abundance: NA
v_gene: TRBV4-3
d_gene: TRBD2
CDR3nt: TGCGCCAGCAGCCAAGACCGGCTAATCGGGACTAGCTCCTACAATGAGCAGTTCTTC
CDR3aa: CASSQDRLIGTSSYNEQFF

j_gene: TRBJ2-2
abundance: once
v_gene: TRBV6-2/TRBV6-3
d_gene: TRBD1
CDR3nt: TGTGCCAGCAGTTACTCACTCGGACGGGACAGTAGGGACACCGGGGAGCTGTTTTTT
CDR3aa: CASSYSLGRDSRDTGELFF

j_gene: TRBJ2-1
abundance: NA
v_gene: TRBV2
d_gene: TRBD2
CDR3nt: TGTGCCAGCAGCCCGACTAGCGGGGGCCGGTATGAGCAGTTCTTC
CDR3aa: CASSPTSGGRYEQFF

j_gene: TRBJ2-7
abundance: NA
v_gene: TRBV11-2
d_gene: NA
CDR3nt: TGTGCCAGCAGCGCACGTCTTAGCGGCCGCTTTTACGAGCAGTACTTC
CDR3aa: CASSARLSGRFYEQYF

j_gene: TRBJ2-7
abundance: NA
v_gene: TRBV28
d_gene: TRBD1
CDR3nt: TGTGCCAGCAGGCGAGACAGGGAATCTCGCTACGAGCAGTACTTC
CDR3aa: CASRRDRESRYEQYF

j_gene: TRBJ2-7
abundance: once
v_gene: TRBV13
d_gene: NA
CDR3nt: TGTGCCAGCAGCTACACAGGGTCCCCCTACGAGCAGTACTTC
CDR3aa: CASSYTGSPYEQYF

j_gene: TRBJ1-2
abundance: NA
v_gene: TRBV7-2
d_gene: TRBD1
CDR3nt: TGTGCCAGCAGCCCACGGACAGGGGTAGGCTATGGCTACACCTTC
CDR3aa: CASSPRTGVGYGYTF

j_gene: TRBJ1-4
abundance: NA
v_gene: TRBV19
d_gene: TRBD1
CDR3nt: TGTGCCAGTAGTACAGGGACAGGGGGCTATGAAAAACTGTTTTTT
CDR3aa: CASSTGTGGYEKLFF

j_gene: TRBJ2-5
abundance: NA
v_gene: TRBV5-4
d_gene: TRBD1
CDR3nt: TGTGCCAGCAAGGACAGGGGTGGGGAGACCCAGTACTTC
CDR3aa: CASKDRGGETQYF